Following are 20 T cell receptor beta chains from one sample sequenced in a study of cytotoxic CD8 clonotypes in ibrutinib-treated CLL. TCRdb's copy holds only in-frame clones and misses some; the assay was immunoSEQ multiplex PCR. The sample records about 310,000 clones, roughly 85% being singletons. This material consisted of PBMCs, taken before ibrutinib treatment. These receptors were taken from a human donor with chronic lymphocytic leukemia.

The rearrangement joins TRBV29-1 to TRBJ2-1; 9 nucleotides align to TRBD2. The CDR3 extends over 14 amino acids. V trimming: 3 bases; J trimming: 4 bases; junction bases outside the gene matches: 4. From germline, CDR1 is SQVTM and CDR2 ANQGSEA. The CDR3, as DNA: TGCAGCGTTGACGGTAGCGGGAGATACAATGAGCAGTTCTTC. It codes for CSVDGSGRYNEQFF.

Worth noting for this clone: The identical CDR3 is also encoded by other nucleotide sequences in the sample. CDR3 sequence reads: CASSLAGADTQYF. CDR3 nucleotides: TGCGCCAGCAGCTTGGCGGGGGCAGATACGCAGTATTTT. The V call is TRBV5-1, the J call TRBJ2-3; possibly TRBD2 for D (6 bases). The V and J ends lost 0 bases and 4 bases respectively, with 6 bases between them. The CDR3 has 13 residues. CDR1 and CDR2 (germline): SGHRS, YFSETQ.

This clone was detected only once. CDR3 region: CSVGTNYGYTF. CDR3 in DNA: TGCAGCGTTGGGACTAACTATGGCTACACCTTC. The chain has TRBV29-1 and TRBJ1-2; no firm D call. Germline V lookup: CDR1 SQVTM, CDR2 ANQGSEA. The CDR3 has 11 amino acids. Trimming took off 4 bases at V and 0 bases at J, with 3 bases between the two ends.

The rearrangement joins TRBV29-1 to TRBJ1-1, with D maybe TRBD1 (5 bases). This CDR3 spans 15 amino acids. Deletions cut 4 bases from V and 11 bases from J, with 26 bases between. Germline V gene data show CDR1 as SQVTM and CDR2 as ANQGSEA. CDR3 protein: CSVVGYETAVYWAFF. DNA for the CDR3: TGCAGCGTTGTAGGTTACGAGACAGCGGTCTATTGGGCTTTCTTT.

The CDR3 bases are TGTGCCTGGAGTGTGGACAACTACTATGGCTACACCTTC. Protein: CAWSVDNYYGYTF. This chain links TRBV30 with TRBJ1-2, with D perhaps TRBD1 (5 bases). The germline V gene has CDR1 GTSNPN and CDR2 SVGIG (reference sequence). CDR3 length equals 13 residues. V lost 0 bases and J 3 bases, leaving 8 bases between the germline ends.

This sequence joins TRBV28 and TRBJ2-7; a weak D match, TRBD1 (6 bases). CDR1 and CDR2 (germline): MDHEN, SYDVKM. CDR3 length equals 12 residues. Deletions cut 3 bases from V and 6 bases from J, with 9 bases between. The CDR3 spells CASSFAGVEQYF. For the CDR3, the DNA is TGTGCCAGCAGTTTTGCAGGGGTCGAGCAGTACTTC.

The V gene is TRBV14, the J gene TRBJ1-1; D gene unclear. The V gene's germline CDR1 is SGHDN and CDR2 FVKESK. Trimming pared 0 bases from V and 1 base from J, leaving 9 bases between. There are 15 residues in the CDR3. The CDR3 sequence is CASSQDPRWNTEAFF. In DNA form, the CDR3 reads TGTGCCAGCAGCCAAGATCCACGATGGAACACTGAAGCTTTCTTT. Full variable domain (remainder filled in from reference TRBV14 and TRBJ1-1): EAGVTQFPSHSVIEKGQTVTLRCDPISGHDNLYWYRRVMGKEIKFLLHFVKESKQDESGMPNNRFLAERTGGTYSTLKVQPAELEDSGVYFCASSQDPRWNTEAFFGQGTRLTVV.

This chain links TRBV27 with TRBJ1-2; D unresolved. Trimming took 8 bases from V and 0 from J, leaving 4 bases between them. Germline CDR1 is MNHEY and CDR2 is SMNVEV (reference sequence). The length of the CDR3 is 11 residues. The DNA of the CDR3 is TGTGCCAGCGGACCTAACTATGGCTACACCTTC. This codes for CASGPNYGYTF.

This sequence joins TRBV27 and TRBJ2-7; 9 bases fit TRBD2. The CDR3 is made up of 15 amino acids. The ends lost 5 bases at V and 3 bases at J; junction bases unmatched: 8. CDR1 and CDR2 from the germline V gene are MNHEY and SMNVEV (reference sequence). CDR3 sequence: CASSTRLAVHYEQYF. As DNA, the CDR3 is TGTGCCAGCAGTACCCGACTAGCGGTGCACTACGAGCAGTACTTC.

The rearrangement joins TRBV11-3 to TRBJ2-1, with 9 bases fitting TRBD1. The germline V gene encodes CDR1 SGHNT and CDR2 YENEEA. V lost 1 base to trimming and J lost 9 bases; unmatched junction nucleotides: 16. This CDR3 spans 18 amino acids. The CDR3 bases are TGTGCCAGCAGCTTAGGACGCTGGGACAGGGAAGCCAAAGCTGAGCAGTTCTTC. This gives the protein CASSLGRWDREAKAEQFF.

There are a few counts of this clone. This chain links TRBV7-9 with TRBJ2-7; D possibly corresponds to TRBD2 (5 bases). The CDR3 sequence is 15 residues long. V was cut by 0 bases and J by 5 bases, with 14 bases left in between. Germline V lookup: CDR1 SEHNR, CDR2 FQNEAQ (reference sequence). The CDR3 loop is CASSLAGLARNEQYF. CDR3 sequence (DNA): TGTGCCAGCAGCTTAGCGGGCCTAGCAAGGAACGAGCAGTACTTC. The full variable domain, in which reference TRBV7-9 and TRBJ2-7 provide the parts outside the CDR3, is DTGVSQNPRHKITKRGQNVTFRCDPISEHNRLYWYRQTLGQGPEFLTYFQNEAQLEKSRLLSDRFSAERPKGSFSTLEIQRTEQGDSAMYLCASSLAGLARNEQYFGPGTRLTVT.

V is TRBV4-1 and J is TRBJ2-5; no clear D. V was trimmed by 1 base and J by 1 base, leaving 10 bases between them. The CDR3 extends over 15 amino acids. Germline V gene lookup returns CDR1 MGHRA and CDR2 YSYEKL. CDR3 nucleotides: TGCGCCAGCAGCCAAGGGTCCACCACCCAAGAGACCCAGTACTTC. Translated, it gives CASSQGSTTQETQYF.

The rearrangement links TRBV2 to TRBJ1-5; unclear D gene. Germline V gene sequence: CDR1 SNHLY, CDR2 FYNNEI. This CDR3 has 14 amino acids. V was clipped by 5 bases and J by 5 bases, with 13 bases between them. Here the CDR3 DNA reads TGTGCCAGCAGTCCAAAGACTAAGGATCAGCCCCAGCATTTT. Protein product: CASSPKTKDQPQHF.

The CDR3, as DNA: TGTGCCAGAAGCTTGGAGCGGGAGACTTCCTACTACGAGCAGTACTTC. Amino acid sequence: CARSLERETSYYEQYF. The V and J genes are TRBV5-3 and TRBJ2-7; TRBD2 aligns across 8 bases. TRBV5-3 is an open reading frame whose function is uncertain. Germline trimming cut 0 bases from V and 3 bases from J; bases unmatched to any gene: 8. The CDR3 spans 16 residues.

This clone was counted a single time. The rearrangement uses TRBV27 and TRBJ1-1; no reliable D call. V lost 8 bases to trimming and J lost 3 bases, with 7 bases between them. Per germline, CDR1 MNHEY and CDR2 SMNVEV (reference sequence). The CDR3 consists of 11 residues. DNA for the CDR3: TGTGCCAGCCGTGTCGACACTGAAGCTTTCTTT. Its protein product is CASRVDTEAFF.

The J gene is TRBJ1-1, the V gene TRBV9; TRBD1 might be the D (5 bases). Looked up from germline, CDR1 is SGDLS and CDR2 is YYNGEE. Trimming removed 3 bases from V and 10 bases from J, with 13 bases in between. CDR3 size: 12 residues. As DNA, the CDR3 is TGTGCCAGCAGCGCCACGGGGGAAACAGCTTTCTTT. It specifies CASSATGETAFF.

The chain uses TRBV11-3 and TRBJ2-2, with 12 nucleotides matching TRBD2. V lost 4 bases to trimming and J lost 4 bases; unmatched junction nucleotides: 10. The CDR3 consists of 18 residues. CDR1 is SGHNT and CDR2 is YENEEA in the germline V gene. The CDR3 here is CASSSRVGLAGTTGELFF. CDR3 bases: TGTGCCAGCAGCTCCCGGGTCGGACTAGCGGGAACCACCGGGGAGCTGTTTTTT.

This clone was detected only once. The J gene is TRBJ1-2, the V gene TRBV19; possible D gene TRBD1, 5 bases. This CDR3 comprises 15 residues. From germline, CDR1 is LNHDA and CDR2 SQIVND (reference sequence). V lost 7 bases, J lost 2 bases, and 17 bases lay in between. The CDR3 nucleotides read TGTGCCAGTACCCTCCGGGTGGAGGGGAACTATGGCTACACCTTC. The encoded protein is CASTLRVEGNYGYTF.

The chain has TRBV30 and TRBJ2-5; 7 bases line up with TRBD2. The J segment lost 2 bases and the V segment lost 4 bases, leaving 4 bases of the junction unmatched. Germline CDR1 GTSNPN, CDR2 SVGIG (reference sequence). The CDR3 is 13 residues long. The CDR3 DNA reads TGTGCCTGGACACTAGCGATACAAGAGACCCAGTACTTC. It encodes CAWTLAIQETQYF.

The chain combines TRBV15 with TRBJ2-3, with TRBD2 identical over 12 bases. Germline V gene sequence: CDR1 LNHNV, CDR2 YYDKDF (reference sequence). The junction had 16 bases not matched to a gene; V was cut back by 5 bases and J by 4 bases. CDR3 length: 19 amino acids. CDR3 in DNA: TGTGCCACCAGCTCCCGACAAATTCTAGCGGGAGGGGGGGCAGATACGCAGTATTTT. Translating it yields CATSSRQILAGGGADTQYF. Full variable domain (rest looked up from reference TRBV15 and TRBJ2-3): DAMVIQNPRYQVTQFGKPVTLSCSQTLNHNVMYWYQQKSSQAPKLLFHYYDKDFNNEADTPDNFQSRRPNTSFCFLDIRSPGLGDTAMYLCATSSRQILAGGGADTQYFGPGTRLTVL.